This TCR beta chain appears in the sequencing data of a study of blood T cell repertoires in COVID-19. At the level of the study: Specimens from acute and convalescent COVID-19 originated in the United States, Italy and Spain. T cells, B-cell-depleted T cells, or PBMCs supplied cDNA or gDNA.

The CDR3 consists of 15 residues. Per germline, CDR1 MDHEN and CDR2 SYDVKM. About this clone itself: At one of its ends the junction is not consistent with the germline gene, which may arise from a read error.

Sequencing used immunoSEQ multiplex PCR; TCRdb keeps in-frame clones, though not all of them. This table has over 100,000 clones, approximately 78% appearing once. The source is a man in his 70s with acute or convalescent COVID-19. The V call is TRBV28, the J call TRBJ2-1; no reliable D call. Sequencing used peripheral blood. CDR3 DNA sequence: TGTGCCAGCAGATCACAGTCTCGCTCCTACAATGAGCAATTCTTC. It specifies CASRSQSRSYNEQFF.